This entry is about one T cell receptor (beta chain). In the authors' methods: Cell counts per sample came from amplifying reference gene primers. Assay used: immunoSEQ multiplex PCR; TCRdb lists only in-frame clones, some missing. V and J calls and clone size are given by that table; D and trimming were obtained from the DNA. The sample yields roughly 150,000 clones, roughly 90% seen once. The data belong to a study of blood T cell repertoires in COVID-19. Between the trimmed V and J ends, which lost 9 bases and 4 bases, there was a span of 15 bases. The CDR3 is 13 amino acids. Sequenced material: peripheral blood. The receptor comes from a man in his 60s with active or convalescent COVID-19. The J gene is TRBJ1-1, the V gene TRBV23-1; possibly TRBD1 for D (5 bases). TRBV23-1 is given ORF status, its function remaining uncertain. This chain's CDR3 is CASAWGASTEAFF. CDR3 coding DNA: TGCGCCAGTGCCTGGGGCGCGAGCACTGAAGCTTTCTTT.